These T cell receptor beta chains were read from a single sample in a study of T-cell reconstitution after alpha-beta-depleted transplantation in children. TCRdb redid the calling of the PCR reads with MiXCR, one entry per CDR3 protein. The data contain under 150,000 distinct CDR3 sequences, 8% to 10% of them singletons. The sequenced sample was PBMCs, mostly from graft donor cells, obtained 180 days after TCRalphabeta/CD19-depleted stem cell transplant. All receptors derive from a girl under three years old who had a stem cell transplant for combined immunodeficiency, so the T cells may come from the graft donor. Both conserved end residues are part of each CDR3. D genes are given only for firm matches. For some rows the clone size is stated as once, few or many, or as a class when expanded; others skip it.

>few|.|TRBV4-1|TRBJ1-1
TGCGCCAGCAGCCCCCACGGGGCCGGTGAAGCTTTCTTT
CASSPHGAGEAFF
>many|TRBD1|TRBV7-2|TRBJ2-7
TGTGCCAGCAGCTTAAAGGGACAGGGCTACGAGCAGTACTTC
CASSLKGQGYEQYF
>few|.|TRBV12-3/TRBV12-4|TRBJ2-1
TGTGCCAGCAGTACTTGGACCCCAGGTATGAATGAGCAGTTCTTC
CASSTWTPGMNEQFF
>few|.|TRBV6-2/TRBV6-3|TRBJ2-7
TGTGCCAGCAGTTATTCGGGGCCTCCCACCGAGCAGTACTTC
CASSYSGPPTEQYF
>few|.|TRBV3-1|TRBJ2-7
TGTGCCAGCAGCCCGACTAGAAGCTCCTACGAGCAGTACTTC
CASSPTRSSYEQYF
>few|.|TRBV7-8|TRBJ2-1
TGTGCCAGCAGCTATAACAGGATATCACCGGACAATGAGCAGTTCTTC
CASSYNRISPDNEQFF
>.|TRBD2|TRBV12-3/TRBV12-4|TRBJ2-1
TGTGCCAGCAGGCGGGGACTAGCTTGGAGCTCCTACAATGAGCAGTTCTTC
CASRRGLAWSSYNEQFF
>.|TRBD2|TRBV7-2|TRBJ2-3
TGTGCCAGCACTCGAGCGGGGATTAGCACAGATACGCAGTATTTT
CASTRAGISTDTQYF
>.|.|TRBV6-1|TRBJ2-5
TGTGCCAGCAGTAGAGCACTAGGTTTTGGTGAGGAGACCCAGTACTTC
CASSRALGFGEETQYF
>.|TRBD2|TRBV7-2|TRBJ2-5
TGTGCCAGCAGCTTAGCGAAGAGCGGGGGGGGAGAGACCCAGTACTTC
CASSLAKSGGGETQYF
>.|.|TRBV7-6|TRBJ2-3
TGTGCCAGCAGCTTAGGTCCGGATAGCACAGATACGCAGTATTTT
CASSLGPDSTDTQYF
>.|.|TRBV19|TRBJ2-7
TGTGCCAGTAGTATGGCAGGTACCTACGAGCAGTACTTC
CASSMAGTYEQYF
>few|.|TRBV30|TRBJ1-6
TGTGCCTGGAGCGTGGGGATAGGGGGTTACTCACCCCTCCACTTT
CAWSVGIGGYSPLHF
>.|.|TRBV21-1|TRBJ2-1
TGTGCCAGCAGCAAAAGGATTCGGACAGGGCCCTACAATGAGCAGTTCTTC
CASSKRIRTGPYNEQFF
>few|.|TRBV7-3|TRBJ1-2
TGTGCCAGCAGCCCCATGCCTGGAGTAGGCGGCTACACCTTC
CASSPMPGVGGYTF
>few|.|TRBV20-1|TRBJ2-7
TGCAGTGCTAGACTCCCACCCCAGGGAGGCGAGCAGTACTTC
CSARLPPQGGEQYF
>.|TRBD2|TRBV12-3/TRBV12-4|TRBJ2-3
TGTGCCAGCAGCCCTCTAGCGGGGGGGTTAGATACGCAGTATTTT
CASSPLAGGLDTQYF
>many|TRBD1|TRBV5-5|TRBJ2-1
TGTGCCAGCAGCTTGGGACAGGGACACAATGAGCAGTTCTTC
CASSLGQGHNEQFF
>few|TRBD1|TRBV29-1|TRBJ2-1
TGCAGCGTTGAAGGGACAGGGCACGACAATGAGCAGTTCTTC
CSVEGTGHDNEQFF
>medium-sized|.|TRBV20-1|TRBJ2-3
TGCAGTGCCAGACCGGGGGTCTTGACAGATACGCAGTATTTT
CSARPGVLTDTQYF
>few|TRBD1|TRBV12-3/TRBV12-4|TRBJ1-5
TGTGCCAGCAGTCTGCGACAGGGGGGGTATGGCAATCAGCCCCAGCATTTT
CASSLRQGGYGNQPQHF
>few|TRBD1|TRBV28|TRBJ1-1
TGTGCCAGCAGCCCCAGGCCGCGACAGGGCACTGAAGCTTTCTTT
CASSPRPRQGTEAFF
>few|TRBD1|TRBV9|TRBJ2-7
TGTGCCAGCAGCGTCGCCGGGACAGGGGTGTACGAGCAGTACTTC
CASSVAGTGVYEQYF
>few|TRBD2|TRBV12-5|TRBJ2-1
TGTGCTAGTGGTCCGACCGGGACTAGTCAGCAGTTCTTC
CASGPTGTSQQFF
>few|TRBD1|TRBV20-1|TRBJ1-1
TGCAGTGCTAGGCGGGACAGGGTTGGGCCTGAAGCTTTCTTT
CSARRDRVGPEAFF
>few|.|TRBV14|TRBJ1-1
TGTGCCAGCAGCCAGTTCAGGGGCCCCACTGAAGCTTTCTTT
CASSQFRGPTEAFF
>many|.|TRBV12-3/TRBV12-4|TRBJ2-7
TGTGCCAGCAGTTATTTGGTTCGTCTAGTGGCGGACAAAAGCTCCTACGAGCAGTACTTC
CASSYLVRLVADKSSYEQYF
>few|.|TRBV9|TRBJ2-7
TGTGCCAGCAGCGTAGCCGGGGCCTACGAGCAGTACTTC
CASSVAGAYEQYF
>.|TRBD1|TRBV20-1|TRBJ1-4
TGCAGTGCTAGAAAGACAGGGTTGGCTAATGAAAAACTGTTTTTT
CSARKTGLANEKLFF
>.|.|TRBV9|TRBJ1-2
TGTGCCAGCAGCAGCCGGGCCCGAGTTAACTATGGCTACACCTTC
CASSSRARVNYGYTF
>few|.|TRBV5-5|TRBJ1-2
TGTGCCAGCAGGCATGACCTCAGGAAGAACTATGGCTACACCTTC
CASRHDLRKNYGYTF
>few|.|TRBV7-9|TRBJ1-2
TGTGCCAGCAGCTCCCTGACAGGATTTAGAATAGTATGGTATGGCTACACCTTC
CASSSLTGFRIVWYGYTF
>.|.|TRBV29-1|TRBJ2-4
TGCAGCGTTGAAGATCTTGGGCGGCTAGCCAAAAACATTCAGTACTTC
CSVEDLGRLAKNIQYF
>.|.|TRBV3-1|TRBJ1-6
TGTGCCAGCAGCCAGGGCGGCGGACCCCTCCACTTT
CASSQGGGPLHF
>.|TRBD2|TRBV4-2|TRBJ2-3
TGTGCCAGCAGCCAAGATCCGTGGACTAGCGGGGCAGATACGCAGTATTTT
CASSQDPWTSGADTQYF
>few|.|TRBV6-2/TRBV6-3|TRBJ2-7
TGTGCCAGCAGTCGCACGACGGGGCGCGAGCAGTACTTC
CASSRTTGREQYF
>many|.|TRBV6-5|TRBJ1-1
TGTGCCAGCAGTTACTTCAAAGGGGTCAAGGCCGCTGAAGCTTTCTTT
CASSYFKGVKAAEAFF
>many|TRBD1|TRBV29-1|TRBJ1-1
TGCAGCGTTGTCCTGGACAGGGTGTGGAGGGAAGCTTTCTTT
CSVVLDRVWREAFF
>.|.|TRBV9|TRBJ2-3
TGTGCCAGCAGCGTAGAAGCGACAGATACGCAGTATTTT
CASSVEATDTQYF
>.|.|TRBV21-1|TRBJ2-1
TGTGCCAGCAGCAAGCGGAATCGAGGGAATGAGCAGTTCTTC
CASSKRNRGNEQFF
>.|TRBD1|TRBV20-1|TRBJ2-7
TGCAGTGCTAGAGACCAGGACAGGGGAACCTACGAGCAGTACTTC
CSARDQDRGTYEQYF
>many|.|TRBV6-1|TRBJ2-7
TGTGCCAGCAGTGAGGGTGGCCGGTACGAGCAGTACTTC
CASSEGGRYEQYF
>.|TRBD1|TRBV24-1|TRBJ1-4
TGTGCCACCAGTGATCCCCGGACAGGGAATGAAAAACTGTTTTTT
CATSDPRTGNEKLFF
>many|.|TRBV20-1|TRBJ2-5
TGCAGTGCCCGGGTTAGACCCCAAGAGACCCAGTACTTC
CSARVRPQETQYF